This TCR beta chain was captured in a study of spatial heterogeneity in lung cancer. About the research overall: The mean occurrence of each unique TCR and UMI combination in raw reads exceeded ten. Study-wide results and caveats: Counts of expanded alpha and beta TCRs within tumors tracked the tumor nonsynonymous mutation count. Beta chains had 12% to 15% coverage of tumor T cells, and alpha chains had 6% to 7%.

Time point described: sample taken at primary tumor resection. The donors comprised approximately 72 untreated early-stage non-small cell lung cancer patients. Turning to this clonotype: What it binds is unknown.

Each TCR cDNA molecule carried a unique molecular identifier. Via MiXCR, TCRdb re-called the 5' RACE reads, giving one row per CDR3 protein. The table shows 13,000 or so distinct CDR3 sequences, with under 6% occurring only once. Germline V gives CDR1 MNHEY, CDR2 SVGAGI. Trimming removed 3 bases from V and 3 bases from J, with 8 bases in between. The CDR3 consists of 13 residues. The receptor was derived from a male donor with early-stage non-small cell lung cancer. The input for sequencing was lung tumor tissue, taken at surgery. The chain carries TRBV6-5 and TRBJ1-2; tentative D call: TRBD1 (5 bases). For the CDR3, the DNA is TGTGCCAGCAGTTATACAGGATACTATGGCTACACCTTC. Translation: CASSYTGYYGYTF.